The 3 T cell receptor beta chains below all came from one sample that was sequenced in a study of blood T cell repertoires in COVID-19. Method: immunoSEQ multiplex PCR; TCRdb's copy keeps in-frame clones and lacks some. Of about 160,000 clones in the sample, approximately 83% were seen once. Sequenced: peripheral blood. The receptors stem from a woman at least 80 years old with active or convalescent COVID-19.

This clone was counted only a few times. This chain links TRBV30 with TRBJ2-3; 7 bases fit TRBD1. Germline lookup yields CDR1 GTSNPN and CDR2 SVGIG (reference sequence). J gave up 3 bases and V 3 bases, and 3 bases lay outside the gene matches. There are 13 residues in the CDR3. CDR3 bases: TGTGCCTGGAGGACAGGGTGGACAGATACGCAGTATTTT. This translates into CAWRTGWTDTQYF.

The gene calls are TRBV29-1 and TRBJ2-3, with TRBD1 matching over 9 bases. V lost 5 bases and J lost 0; bases outside the gene matches: 9. Per the germline V gene, CDR1 is SQVTM and CDR2 is ANQGSEA. The CDR3 contains 16 residues. The CDR3 DNA is TGCAGCGTTTCCCGGGACAGGGCGCCTAGCACAGATACGCAGTATTTT. Translation gives CSVSRDRAPSTDTQYF.

The V and J genes are TRBV14 and TRBJ1-6; D is uncertain. Trimming took 2 bases from V and 0 from J, leaving 14 bases between them. The CDR3 has 18 residues. Germline V gene data show CDR1 as SGHDN and CDR2 as FVKESK. CDR3 DNA sequence: TGTGCCAGCAGCCAACGGGGAGGGTTGAGCTCCTATAATTCACCCCTCCACTTT. It is translated as CASSQRGGLSSYNSPLHF.